The source of this T cell receptor beta chain is a study of blood T cell repertoires in COVID-19. Study in general: Italy, Spain and the United States were the sources of the convalescent and acute COVID-19 samples. The analysed material was cDNA or gDNA that came from T cells, B-cell-depleted T cells, or PBMCs.

The CDR3 loop spans 18 amino acids. Germline loops: CDR1 SGHNT, CDR2 YYREEE (reference sequence). Trimming removed 0 bases from V and 7 bases from J; junction bases left unmatched: 14. Per the authors' pipeline: Reference gene primers were amplified, and this amplification served to estimate nucleated cell counts. The method was immunoSEQ multiplex PCR; TCRdb's version includes in-frame clones alone and lacks a portion of them. V and J calls and clone size come straight from that table; D and trimming were deduced from the DNA. The sample has about 200,000 clones; about nine tenths are singletons. Sequences were obtained from peripheral blood. The genes are TRBV5-4 and TRBJ1-5, with 9 bases fitting TRBD1. The receptor was isolated from a man aged 45-60 years with acute or convalescent COVID-19. CDR3 in DNA: TGTGCCAGCAGCTTGGCACTCGAACTGGGGACAGGGTGGCAGCCCCAGCATTTT. Residues: CASSLALELGTGWQPQHF.